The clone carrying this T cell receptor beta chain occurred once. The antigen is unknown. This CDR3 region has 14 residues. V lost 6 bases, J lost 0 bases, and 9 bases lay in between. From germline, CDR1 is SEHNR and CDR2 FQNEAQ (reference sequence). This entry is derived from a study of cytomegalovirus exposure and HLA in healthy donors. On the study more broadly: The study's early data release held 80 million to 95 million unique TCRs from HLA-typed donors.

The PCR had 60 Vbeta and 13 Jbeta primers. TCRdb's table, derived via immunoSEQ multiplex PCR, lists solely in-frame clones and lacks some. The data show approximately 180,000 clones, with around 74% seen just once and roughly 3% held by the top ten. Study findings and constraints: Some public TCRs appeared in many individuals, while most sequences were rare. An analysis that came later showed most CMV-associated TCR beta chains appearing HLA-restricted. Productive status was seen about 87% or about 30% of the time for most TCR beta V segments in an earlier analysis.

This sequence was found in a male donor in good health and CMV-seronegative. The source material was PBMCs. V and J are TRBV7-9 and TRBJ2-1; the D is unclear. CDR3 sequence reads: CASSQSSSYNEQFF. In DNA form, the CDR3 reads TGTGCCAGCAGTCAATCCAGCTCCTACAATGAGCAGTTCTTC.